The 19 T cell receptor beta chains listed next were all sequenced from one sample in a study of T cells expressing NK-cell markers. TCRdb re-analyzed the 5' RACE reads; it lists each CDR3 protein once, without DNA. The sample totals roughly 450,000 distinct CDR3 sequences; its top ten clones hold roughly 1.4%. Sequencing was performed on blood T cells: a sorted CD56 or NKG2C T cell subset, CD4+ or CD8+ T cells, or bulk PBMC T cells (not recorded which). These receptors were collected from a woman between 45 and 60 years old in good health.

This CDR3 reads CASSPQGWGQPLHF. The rearrangement joins TRBV7-9 to TRBJ1-6; TCRdb designates TRBD1, a call that cannot be tested without DNA. Germline loops: CDR1 SEHNR, CDR2 FQNEAQ (reference sequence). There are 14 residues in the CDR3.

This rearrangement joins TRBV24-1 to TRBJ2-4; lacking DNA, the TRBD1 call made by TCRdb goes unchecked. Germline-derived CDR1 and CDR2 are KGHDR and SFDVKD. CDR3 length: 11 residues. The CDR3 sequence is CATLGGDIQYF.

This rearrangement joins TRBV3-1 to TRBJ2-1; absent DNA, TCRdb's TRBD1 call cannot be checked. The CDR3 contains 14 residues. CDR1 LGHDT and CDR2 YNNKEL come from the germline V gene (reference sequence). CDR3 loop: CASSQWTGRDEQFF.

The J gene is TRBJ1-2, the V gene TRBV6-6. The CDR3 is made up of 11 amino acids. Germline assignment: CDR1 MNHNY and CDR2 SVGAGI (reference sequence). CDR3 sequence reads: CASRREDGYTF.

The chain uses TRBV10-3 and TRBJ2-7; TCRdb names TRBD2, which stays unverified in the absence of DNA. This CDR3 is built from 16 residues. Germline loops: CDR1 ENHRY, CDR2 SYGVKD. CDR3 loop: CAISDAWGEGGYEQYF.

The chain couples TRBV4-1 to TRBJ2-2; TCRdb designates TRBD2, a call that cannot be tested without DNA. This CDR3 is 15 amino acids long. The germline V gene has CDR1 MGHRA and CDR2 YSYEKL. The CDR3 region is CATWGTSGRTGELFF.

The chain recombines TRBV10-3 with TRBJ2-5. Germline lookup yields CDR1 ENHRY and CDR2 SYGVKD. The CDR3 extends over 11 amino acids. The CDR3 protein is CAISSVETQYF.

This rearrangement joins TRBV4-1 to TRBJ2-2; TCRdb returns TRBD1, unconfirmable since there is no DNA. Germline V gene data show CDR1 as MGHRA and CDR2 as YSYEKL. The CDR3 totals 18 residues. The CDR3 here is CASSQVRDPGGITGELFF.

The chain uses TRBV24-1 and TRBJ2-5; the TCRdb D gene call, TRBD2, has no DNA to confirm it. The V gene's germline CDR1 is KGHDR and CDR2 SFDVKD. The CDR3 totals 17 residues. The CDR3 protein is CATSDLLSGDSLETQYF.

V gene TRBV2 combines with J gene TRBJ2-3; the TCRdb D gene call, TRBD2, has no DNA to confirm it. The germline gives CDR1 SNHLY, CDR2 FYNNEI. The CDR3 runs to 14 residues. The CDR3 is CASSEPQRAHTQYF.

The chain recombines TRBV12-3 or TRBV12-4 with TRBJ2-1; TCRdb's D gene call, TRBD2, goes unchecked for lack of DNA. The CDR3 totals 14 residues. CDR3 residues: CASSAGTRSDEQFF.

This chain connects TRBV10-3 to TRBJ1-2. The CDR3 totals 15 residues. CDR1 and CDR2 (germline): ENHRY, SYGVKD. CDR3 protein: CAISDPGEVRSGYTF.

CDR3 in amino acids: CASGTVKPTDTQYF. This chain joins TRBV12-3 or TRBV12-4 and TRBJ2-3; there is no DNA to check the TCRdb D call of TRBD1. The CDR3 has 14 amino acids.

The V call is TRBV18, the J call TRBJ2-1; TCRdb's assignment of TRBD2 cannot be checked, as there is no DNA. Germline CDR1 is KGHSH and CDR2 is LQKENI. The CDR3 has 16 residues. The CDR3 loop reads CASSPTVPSGPNEQFF.

The V call is TRBV24-1, the J call TRBJ2-1. The CDR3 extends over 16 amino acids. Looked up from germline, CDR1 is KGHDR and CDR2 is SFDVKD. CDR3 protein: CATSDVSGRSYNEQFF.

The chain combines TRBV3-1 with TRBJ2-3. CDR3 size: 13 residues. Per germline, CDR1 LGHDT and CDR2 YNNKEL (reference sequence). The CDR3 loop reads CASSQLGTDTQYF.

The chain joins TRBV4-1 to TRBJ2-2; TCRdb outputs TRBD1, but without DNA this stays unchecked. The CDR3 contains 14 residues. Germline CDR1 MGHRA, CDR2 YSYEKL. The chain's CDR3 is CASSSQGHGGELFF.

The J gene is TRBJ2-1, the V gene TRBV5-1; absent DNA, TCRdb's TRBD2 call cannot be checked. The CDR3 loop spans 15 amino acids. Germline CDR1 SGHRS, CDR2 YFSETQ. CDR3 protein: CASSSSGTSNNEQFF.

J is TRBJ2-5 and V is TRBV20-1. The CDR3 runs to 13 residues. Germline V gives CDR1 DFQATT, CDR2 SNEGSKA (reference sequence). The CDR3 spells CSARDRQRETQYF.